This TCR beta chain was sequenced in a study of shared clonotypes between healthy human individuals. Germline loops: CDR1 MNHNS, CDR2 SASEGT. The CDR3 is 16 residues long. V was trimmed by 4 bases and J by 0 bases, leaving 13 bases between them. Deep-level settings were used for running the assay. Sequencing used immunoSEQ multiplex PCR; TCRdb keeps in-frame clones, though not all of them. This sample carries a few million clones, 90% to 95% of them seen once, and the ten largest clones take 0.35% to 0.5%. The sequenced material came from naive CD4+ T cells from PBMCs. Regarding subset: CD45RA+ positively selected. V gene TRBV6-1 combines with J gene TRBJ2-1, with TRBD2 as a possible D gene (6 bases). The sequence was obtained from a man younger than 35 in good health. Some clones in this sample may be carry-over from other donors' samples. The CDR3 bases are TGTGCCAGCAGTGGTAGGGGCGGGGCCTCCTACAATGAGCAGTTCTTC. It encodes CASSGRGGASYNEQFF.